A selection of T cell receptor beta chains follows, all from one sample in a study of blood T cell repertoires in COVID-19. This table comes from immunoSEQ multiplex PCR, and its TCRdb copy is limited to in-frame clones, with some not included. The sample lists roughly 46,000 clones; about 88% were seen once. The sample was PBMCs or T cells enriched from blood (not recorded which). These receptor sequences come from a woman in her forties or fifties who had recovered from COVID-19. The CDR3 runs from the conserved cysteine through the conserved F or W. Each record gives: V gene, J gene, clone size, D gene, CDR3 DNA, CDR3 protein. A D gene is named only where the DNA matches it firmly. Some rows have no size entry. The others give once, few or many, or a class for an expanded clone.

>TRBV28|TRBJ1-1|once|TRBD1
TGTGCCAGCAGGGCCGACAGGGACACTGAAGCTTTCTTT
CASRADRDTEAFF
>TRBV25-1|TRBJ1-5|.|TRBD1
TGTGCCAGCAGTCCCGGACAGGGTGGGCCATATAGCAATCAGCCCCAGCATTTT
CASSPGQGGPYSNQPQHF
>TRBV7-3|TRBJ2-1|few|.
TGTGCCAGCAGCCCGTCCCAGAACAATGAGCAGTTCTTC
CASSPSQNNEQFF
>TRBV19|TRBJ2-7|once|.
TGTGCCAGTAGTATATCACTAGCCTACTACGAGCAGTACTTC
CASSISLAYYEQYF
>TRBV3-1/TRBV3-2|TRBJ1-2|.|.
TGTGCCAGCAGCCAGACCACAGGATACGGTGGCTACACCTTC
CASSQTTGYGGYTF
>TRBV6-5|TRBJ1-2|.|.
TGTGCCAGCAGGCGTACAGGGTCCCTCCTCTATGGCTACACCTTC
CASRRTGSLLYGYTF
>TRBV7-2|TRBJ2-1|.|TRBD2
TGTGCCAGCAGCTTAGGTCTAGGACTAGCGGGAGTAAGTGAGCAGTTCTTC
CASSLGLGLAGVSEQFF
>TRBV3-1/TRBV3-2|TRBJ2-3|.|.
TGTGCCAGCAGCCAACGCGATGGGGGGTACACAGATACGCAGTATTTT
CASSQRDGGYTDTQYF
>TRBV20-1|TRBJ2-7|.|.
TGCAGTGCTAGTTTCGGGACTGGGAGTACCTACGAGCAGTACTTC
CSASFGTGSTYEQYF
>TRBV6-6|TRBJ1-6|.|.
TGTGCCAGCAGTTACCTTAGCTCCTATAATTCACCCCTCCACTTT
CASSYLSSYNSPLHF
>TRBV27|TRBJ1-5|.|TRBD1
TGTGCCAGCAGTGACTCGGGACAGATAAATCAGCCCCAGCATTTT
CASSDSGQINQPQHF
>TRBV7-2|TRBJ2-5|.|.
TGTGCCAGCAGCTTGAGGGTGGGGGGTACCCAAGAGACCCAGTACTTC
CASSLRVGGTQETQYF
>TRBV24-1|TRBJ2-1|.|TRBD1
TGTGCCACCAGTGATTCTCGGACAGGGGGTAATGTGTTCTTC
CATSDSRTGGNVFF
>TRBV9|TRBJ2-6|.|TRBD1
TGTGCCAGCAGCTTCCGGGACAGCAGCTCTGGGGCCAACGTCCTGACTTTC
CASSFRDSSSGANVLTF
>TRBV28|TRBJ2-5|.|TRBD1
TGTGCCAGCAGCCGACAGGGGAGAAGGGAGACCCAGTACTTC
CASSRQGRRETQYF
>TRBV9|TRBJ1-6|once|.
TGTGCCAGCAGCGAAGAAGGCTCGGGGGGTTTTACACCCCTCCACTTT
CASSEEGSGGFTPLHF
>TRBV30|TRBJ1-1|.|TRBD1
TGTGCCTGGAGTGTAAGGGGGCGCTTTTCTGAAGCTTTCTTT
CAWSVRGRFSEAFF
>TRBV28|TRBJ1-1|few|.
TGTGCCAGCAGTGGCGAGGGGACCGGGAGGACTGAAGCTTTCTTT
CASSGEGTGRTEAFF
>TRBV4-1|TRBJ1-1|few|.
TGCGCCAGCAGCCAAGTCGACAGTGAAGCTTTCTTT
CASSQVDSEAFF
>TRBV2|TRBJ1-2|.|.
TGTGCCAGTCGGTCTGACGGGGATGGCTACACCTTC
CASRSDGDGYTF
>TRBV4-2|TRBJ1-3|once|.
TGTGCCAGCAGCCAAGATACTTATTCTTTAAACTCTGGAAACACCATATATTTT
CASSQDTYSLNSGNTIYF
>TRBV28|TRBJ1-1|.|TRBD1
TGTGCCAGCAGTTTTACAGGAAGGGGGCCTGAAGCTTTCTTT
CASSFTGRGPEAFF
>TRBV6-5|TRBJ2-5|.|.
TGTGCCAGCAGGGCAGGGCGGGAGACCCAGTACTTC
CASRAGRETQYF
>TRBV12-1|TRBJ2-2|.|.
TGTGCCAGCAGCTTAGGAGACGGAACGAACACCGGGGAGCTGTTTTTT
CASSLGDGTNTGELFF
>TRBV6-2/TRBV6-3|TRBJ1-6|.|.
TGTGCCAGCAGTTACATTTGGAGGAACTCCTATAATTCACCCCTCCACTTT
CASSYIWRNSYNSPLHF
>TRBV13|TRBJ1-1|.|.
TGTGCCAGCAGCTCCACTTATTACACTGAAGCTTTCTTT
CASSSTYYTEAFF
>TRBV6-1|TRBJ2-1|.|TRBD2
TGTGCCAGCAGTGTTCCACCCTACGGGGGGGACTACAATGAGCAGTTCTTC
CASSVPPYGGDYNEQFF
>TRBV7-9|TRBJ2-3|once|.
TGTGCCAGCAGCTTTCCGGAGGCAAGCACAGATACGCAGTATTTT
CASSFPEASTDTQYF
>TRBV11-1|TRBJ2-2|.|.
TGTGCCAGCAGCTTATTTCAGGGTACCGGGGAGCTGTTTTTT
CASSLFQGTGELFF
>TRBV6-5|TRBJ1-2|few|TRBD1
TGTGCCAGCAGTCGACAGGGGAACTATGGCTACACCTTC
CASSRQGNYGYTF
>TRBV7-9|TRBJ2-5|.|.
TGTGCCAGCAGCTTTTCCTCGGAGACCCAGTACTTC
CASSFSSETQYF
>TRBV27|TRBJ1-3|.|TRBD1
TGTGCCAGCAAGGCGACCGGGACAGGGTCTGGAAACACCATATATTTT
CASKATGTGSGNTIYF
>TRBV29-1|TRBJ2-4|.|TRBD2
TGCAGCGTTGAAATTAGCGGGGTCAAAAACATTCAGTACTTC
CSVEISGVKNIQYF
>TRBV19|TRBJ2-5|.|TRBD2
TGTGCCAGTAGTATAAGTAGCGGGGGTAGGTTTGACGAGACCCAGTACTTC
CASSISSGGRFDETQYF
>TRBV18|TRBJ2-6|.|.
TGTGCCAGCTCTCGTCCAGGGGCTAGCTCTGGGGCCAACGTCCTGACTTTC
CASSRPGASSGANVLTF